The 5 T cell receptor beta chains listed next were all sequenced from one sample in a study of T cell changes during pregnancy in multiple sclerosis. Profiling relied on immunoSEQ multiplex PCR, and the TCRdb table lists in-frame clones only, not all of them. The repertoire consists of tens of thousands of clones, with around 93% occurring once and the leading ten covering around 0.66%. The sequenced sample was CD4+ T cells from peripheral blood mononuclear cells, obtained after pregnancy. The receptors here all came from a female donor with multiple sclerosis, enrolled in a pregnancy study.

This chain links TRBV6-4 with TRBJ2-3, with D perhaps matching TRBD1 (7 bases). The V end lost 5 bases, the J end lost 4 bases, and 16 bases lay between the germline ends. This CDR3 spans 15 amino acids. The germline gives CDR1 MRHNA, CDR2 SNTAGT. CDR3 protein: CASSLEGAGADTQYF. CDR3 DNA: TGTGCCAGCAGTCTGGAGGGGGCAGGAGCAGATACGCAGTATTTT.

The chain is built from TRBV18 and TRBJ1-1; no firm D call. This CDR3 is 14 amino acids long. V was cut by 1 base and J by 5 bases, with 11 bases left in between. CDR1 and CDR2 (germline): KGHSH, LQKENI. CDR3 in amino acids: CASSPQSGETEAFF. The CDR3 bases are TGTGCCAGCTCACCACAGTCCGGGGAAACTGAAGCTTTCTTT.

The chain joins TRBV27 to TRBJ2-1; D perhaps matches TRBD1 (5 bases). The CDR3 is 15 amino acids. Germline V CDR1 and CDR2: MNHEY, SMNVEV (reference sequence). V was pared by 3 bases and J by 6 bases, with 15 bases between. CDR3 DNA sequence: TGTGCCAGCAGTTTTTGGGGCCCGAGACTCAATGAGCAGTTCTTC. This encodes CASSFWGPRLNEQFF.

The chain is built from TRBV7-9 and TRBJ2-7; D uncertain. Trimming cost V 1 base and J 6 bases, with 7 bases left between them. Looked up from germline, CDR1 is SEHNR and CDR2 is FQNEAQ (reference sequence). The CDR3 runs to 12 residues. In DNA form, the CDR3 reads TGTGCCAGCAGCTTAGGTGGGCTCGAGCAGTACTTC. The encoded protein is CASSLGGLEQYF.

The chain employs TRBV2 and TRBJ1-1, with D possibly TRBD1 on 6 matching bases. This CDR3 has 13 residues. Germline CDR1 SNHLY, CDR2 FYNNEI. V lost 7 bases, J lost 1 base, and 10 bases lay in between. The CDR3, as DNA: TGTGCCAGCAAGAGGGGGACGAACACTGAAGCTTTCTTT. This codes for CASKRGTNTEAFF.